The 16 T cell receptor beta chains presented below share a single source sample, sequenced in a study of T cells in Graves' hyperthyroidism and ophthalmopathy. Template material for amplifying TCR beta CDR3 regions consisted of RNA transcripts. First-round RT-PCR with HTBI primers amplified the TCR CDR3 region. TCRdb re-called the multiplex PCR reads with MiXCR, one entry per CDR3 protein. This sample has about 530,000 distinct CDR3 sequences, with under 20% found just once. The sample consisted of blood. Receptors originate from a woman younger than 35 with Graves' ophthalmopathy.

CDR3 DNA sequence: TGTGCCAGCAGCCAGGCGACAGGGGGCCGGGAGACCCAGTACTTC. Its translation is CASSQATGGRETQYF. The J gene is TRBJ2-5, the V gene TRBV14; TRBD1 aligns across 10 bases. The V segment lost 3 bases and the J segment 5 bases; nucleotides outside the gene matches: 6. The length of the CDR3 is 15 residues. Germline loops: CDR1 SGHDN, CDR2 FVKESK. The complete variable domain, with remaining parts taken from reference TRBV14 and TRBJ2-5, reads EAGVTQFPSHSVIEKGQTVTLRCDPISGHDNLYWYRRVMGKEIKFLLHFVKESKQDESGMPNNRFLAERTGGTYSTLKVQPAELEDSGVYFCASSQATGGRETQYFGPGTRLLVL.

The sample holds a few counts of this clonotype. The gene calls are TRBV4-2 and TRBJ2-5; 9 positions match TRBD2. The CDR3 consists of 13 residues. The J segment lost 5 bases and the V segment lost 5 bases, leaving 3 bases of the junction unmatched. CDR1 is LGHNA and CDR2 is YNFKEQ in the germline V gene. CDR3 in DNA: TGTGCCAGCAGCATAGCGGGAGAGGAGACCCAGTACTTC. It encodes CASSIAGEETQYF.

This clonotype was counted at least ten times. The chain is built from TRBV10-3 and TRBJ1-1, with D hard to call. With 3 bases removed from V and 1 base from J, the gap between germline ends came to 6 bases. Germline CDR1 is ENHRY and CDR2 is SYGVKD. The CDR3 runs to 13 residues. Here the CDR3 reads CAISEGGNTEAFF. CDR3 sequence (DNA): TGTGCCATCAGTGAAGGAGGGAACACTGAAGCTTTCTTT.

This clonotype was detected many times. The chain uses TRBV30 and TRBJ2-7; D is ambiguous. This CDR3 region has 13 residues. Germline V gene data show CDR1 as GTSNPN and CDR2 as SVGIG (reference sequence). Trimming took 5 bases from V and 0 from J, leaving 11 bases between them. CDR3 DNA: TGTGCCTGGGATCTAGGGTTCTCCTACGAGCAGTACTTC. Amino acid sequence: CAWDLGFSYEQYF.

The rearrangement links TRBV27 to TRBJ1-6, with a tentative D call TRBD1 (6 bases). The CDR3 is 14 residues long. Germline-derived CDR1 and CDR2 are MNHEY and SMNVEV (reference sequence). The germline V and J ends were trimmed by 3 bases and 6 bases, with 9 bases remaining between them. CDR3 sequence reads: CASSFDRINSPLHF. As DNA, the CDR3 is TGTGCCAGCAGTTTTGACAGGATTAATTCACCCCTCCACTTT.

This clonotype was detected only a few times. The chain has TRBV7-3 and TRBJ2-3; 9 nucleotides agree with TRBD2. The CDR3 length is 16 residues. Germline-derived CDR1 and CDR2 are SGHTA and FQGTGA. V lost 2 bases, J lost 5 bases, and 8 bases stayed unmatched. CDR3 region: CASSLGGGGGGDTQYF. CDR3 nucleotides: TGTGCCAGCAGCTTAGGTGGCGGGGGGGGGGGAGATACGCAGTATTTT.

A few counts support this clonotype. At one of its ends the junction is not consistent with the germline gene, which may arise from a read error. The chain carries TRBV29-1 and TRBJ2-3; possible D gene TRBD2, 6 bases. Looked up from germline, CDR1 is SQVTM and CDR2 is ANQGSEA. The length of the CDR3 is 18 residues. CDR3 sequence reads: CSIELTSKRVSRTDTQYF. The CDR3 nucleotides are TGCAGCATTGAACTGACTAGTAAGAGGGTATCCCGCACAGATACGCAGTATTTT.

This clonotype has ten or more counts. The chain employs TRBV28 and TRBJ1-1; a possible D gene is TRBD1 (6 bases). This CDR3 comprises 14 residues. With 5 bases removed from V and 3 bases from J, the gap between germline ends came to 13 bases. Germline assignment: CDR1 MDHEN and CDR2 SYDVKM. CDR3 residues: CASSGTWEDTEAFF. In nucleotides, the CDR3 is TGTGCCAGCAGTGGGACATGGGAGGACACTGAAGCTTTCTTT.

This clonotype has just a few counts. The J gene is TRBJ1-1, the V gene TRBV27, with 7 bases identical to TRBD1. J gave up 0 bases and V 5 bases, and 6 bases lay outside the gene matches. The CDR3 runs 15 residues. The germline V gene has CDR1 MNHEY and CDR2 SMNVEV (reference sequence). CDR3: CASSPWGTVNTEAFF. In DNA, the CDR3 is TGTGCCAGCAGTCCATGGGGGACAGTGAACACTGAAGCTTTCTTT.

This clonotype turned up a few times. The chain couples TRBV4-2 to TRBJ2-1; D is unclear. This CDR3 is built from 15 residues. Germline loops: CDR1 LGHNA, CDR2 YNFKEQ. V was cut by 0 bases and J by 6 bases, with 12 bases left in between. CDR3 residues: CASSQEWVVSNEQFF. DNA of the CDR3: TGTGCCAGCAGCCAAGAGTGGGTAGTCTCCAATGAGCAGTTCTTC.

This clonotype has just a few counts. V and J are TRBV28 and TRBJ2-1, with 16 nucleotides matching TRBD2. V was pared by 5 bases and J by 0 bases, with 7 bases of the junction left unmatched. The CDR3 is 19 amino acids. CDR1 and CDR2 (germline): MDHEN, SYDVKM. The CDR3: CASSPLGTSGGASYNEQFF. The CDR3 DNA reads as TGTGCCAGCAGTCCTTTAGGGACTAGCGGGGGGGCCTCCTACAATGAGCAGTTCTTC. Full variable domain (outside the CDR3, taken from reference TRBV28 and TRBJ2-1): DVKVTQSSRYLVKRTGEKVFLECVQDMDHENMFWYRQDPGLGLRLIYFSYDVKMKEKGDIPEGYSVSREKKERFSLILESASTNQTSMYLCASSPLGTSGGASYNEQFFGPGTRLTVL.

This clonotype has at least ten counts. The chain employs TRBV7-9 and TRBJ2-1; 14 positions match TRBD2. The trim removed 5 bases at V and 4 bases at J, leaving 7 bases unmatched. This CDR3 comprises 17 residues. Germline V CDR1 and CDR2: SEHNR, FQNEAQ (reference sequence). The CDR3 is CASSPRLAGGVYNEQFF. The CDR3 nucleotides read TGTGCCAGCAGCCCTCGACTAGCGGGGGGGGTATACAATGAGCAGTTCTTC.

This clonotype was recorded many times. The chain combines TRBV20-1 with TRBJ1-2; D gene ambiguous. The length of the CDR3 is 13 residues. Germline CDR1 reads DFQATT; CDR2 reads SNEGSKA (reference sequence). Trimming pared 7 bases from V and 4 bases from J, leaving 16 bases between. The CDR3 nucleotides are TGCAGTGTTCTTCGGTCGAGATCCTATGGCTACACCTTC. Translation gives CSVLRSRSYGYTF.

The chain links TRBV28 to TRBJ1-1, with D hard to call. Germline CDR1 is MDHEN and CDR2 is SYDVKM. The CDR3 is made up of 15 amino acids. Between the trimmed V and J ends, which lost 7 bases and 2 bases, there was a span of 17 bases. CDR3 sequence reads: CASIVSADFNTEAFF. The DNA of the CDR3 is TGTGCCAGCATCGTGAGCGCAGACTTTAACACTGAAGCTTTCTTT. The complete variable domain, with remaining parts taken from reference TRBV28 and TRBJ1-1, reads DVKVTQSSRYLVKRTGEKVFLECVQDMDHENMFWYRQDPGLGLRLIYFSYDVKMKEKGDIPEGYSVSREKKERFSLILESASTNQTSMYLCASIVSADFNTEAFFGQGTRLTVV.

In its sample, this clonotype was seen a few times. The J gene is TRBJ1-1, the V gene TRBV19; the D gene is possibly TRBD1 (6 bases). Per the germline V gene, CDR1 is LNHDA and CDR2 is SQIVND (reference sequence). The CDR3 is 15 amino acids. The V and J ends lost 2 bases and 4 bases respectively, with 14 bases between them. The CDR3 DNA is TGTGCCAGTAGTATATGGGGGGCGCGAGTCACTGAAGCTTTCTTT. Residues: CASSIWGARVTEAFF.

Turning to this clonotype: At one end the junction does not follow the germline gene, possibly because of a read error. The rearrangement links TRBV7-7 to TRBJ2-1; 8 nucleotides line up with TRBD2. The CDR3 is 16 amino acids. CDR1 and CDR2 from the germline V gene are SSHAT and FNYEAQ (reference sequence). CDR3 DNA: TGTGCTAGCAGCTTAGAGGGTAGCGGGACCTACAATGAGCAGTTCTTC. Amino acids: CASSLEGSGTYNEQFF.